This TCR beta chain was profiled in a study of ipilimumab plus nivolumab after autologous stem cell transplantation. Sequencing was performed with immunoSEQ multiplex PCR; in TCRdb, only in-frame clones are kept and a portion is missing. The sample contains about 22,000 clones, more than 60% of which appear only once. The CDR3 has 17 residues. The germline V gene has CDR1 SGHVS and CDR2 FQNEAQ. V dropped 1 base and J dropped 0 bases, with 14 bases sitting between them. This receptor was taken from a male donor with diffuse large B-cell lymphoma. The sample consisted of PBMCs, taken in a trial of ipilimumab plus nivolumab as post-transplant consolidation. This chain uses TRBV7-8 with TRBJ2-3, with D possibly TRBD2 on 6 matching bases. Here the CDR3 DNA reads TGTGCCAGCAGCTTAGTCTCTGCGGGGACTAGCACAGATACGCAGTATTTT. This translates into CASSLVSAGTSTDTQYF.